This TCR beta chain emerged from a study of human T cells and chemical hapten exposure. At the level of the study: Scalp application of diphenylcyclopropenone was performed weekly in patients across the entire roughly 26-week study. Study-wide findings and caveats: Having alopecia, the donors may differ immunologically from healthy people. Expanded TCRs showed more large CDR3 clusters than pre-sensitization or healthy control sets.

TCRdb called the RACE reads again in MiXCR, with one record for every CDR3 protein. The data contain roughly 360,000 distinct CDR3 sequences, 4% to 5.5% of them singletons. Time point meaning: patch test 1, 2 weeks after DPC sensitization. Treatment denoted: therapeutic diphenylcyclopropenone sensitization with weekly scalp DPC. Extraction of total RNA was performed on unfractionated whole blood. This clonotype has a handful of counts. No antigen is known for it. Germline loops: CDR1 WSHSY, CDR2 SAAADI. J gave up 5 bases and V 7 bases, and 8 bases lay outside the gene matches. The CDR3 sequence is 14 residues long.

The V call is TRBV10-2, the J call TRBJ1-1, with TRBD1 identical over 9 bases. The specimen comprised whole blood, sampled in connection with sensitization to the hapten diphenylcyclopropenone (DPC). This receptor was obtained from a woman in her forties or fifties with alopecia areata. Some clones in this sample may be carry-over from other donors' samples. CDR3 in amino acids: CASISGQGRTEAFF. CDR3 DNA: TGCGCCAGCATTTCGGGACAGGGACGAACTGAAGCTTTCTTT.